This T cell receptor (beta chain) was captured in a study of T cells in Graves' hyperthyroidism and ophthalmopathy. About the research overall: Peripheral blood was secured at the point of initial diagnosis, before any treatment. Study conclusions and caveats: Ophthalmopathy was model-predicted a median approximately six months pre-onset. Blood also held most thyroid clonotypes expanded beyond 0.001.

Note on this clonotype: No antigen is known for it. This is likely a read error, given that the CDR3 carries no conserved phenylalanine or tryptophan at its end.

It was RNA transcripts that yielded the amplified TCR beta CDR3 regions. The TCR CDR3 was amplified in a first-round RT-PCR using the HTBI primer set. TCRdb passed the multiplex PCR reads through MiXCR, listing each CDR3 protein once. The profile shows fewer than 900,000 distinct CDR3 sequences, over 15% of them singletons. What was sequenced was blood. This TCR came from a woman aged 45-65 years with Graves' hyperthyroidism that later progressed to Graves' ophthalmopathy.

The CDR3 reads CSVVRVGEQFL. Written as DNA, the CDR3 is TGCAGCGTTGTGAGGGTTGGTGAGCAGTTCCTC. The J gene is TRBJ2-1, the V gene TRBV29-1, with a weak D call TRBD2 (5 bases). The V and J ends lost 4 bases and 9 bases respectively, with 10 bases between them. The CDR3 is made up of 11 amino acids. Germline CDR1 reads SQVTM; CDR2 reads ANQGSEA.